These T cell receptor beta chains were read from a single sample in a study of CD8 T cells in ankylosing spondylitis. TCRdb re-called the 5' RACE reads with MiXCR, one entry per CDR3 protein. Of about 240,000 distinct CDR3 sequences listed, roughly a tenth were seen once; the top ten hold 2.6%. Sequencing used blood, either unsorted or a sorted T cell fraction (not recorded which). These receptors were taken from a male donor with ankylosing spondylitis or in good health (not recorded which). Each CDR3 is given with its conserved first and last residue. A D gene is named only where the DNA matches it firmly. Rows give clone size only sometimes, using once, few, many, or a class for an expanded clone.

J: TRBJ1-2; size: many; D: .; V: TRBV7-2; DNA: TGTGCCAGCAGCTTAGGAGGCGGGGGATATGGCTACACCTTC; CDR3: CASSLGGGGYGYTF
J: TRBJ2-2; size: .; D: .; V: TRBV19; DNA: TGTGCCAGTAGTATGGTAGCCCTAGCCCCCGGGGAGCTGTTTTTT; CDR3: CASSMVALAPGELFF
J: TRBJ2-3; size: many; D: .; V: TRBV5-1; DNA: TGCGCCAGCAGCTTGAACGGGGCTAGCACAGATACGCAGTATTTT; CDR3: CASSLNGASTDTQYF
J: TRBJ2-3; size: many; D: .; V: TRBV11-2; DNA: TGTGCCAGCAGCCCAACGGGCGCGGGTACGCAGTATTTT; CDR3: CASSPTGAGTQYF
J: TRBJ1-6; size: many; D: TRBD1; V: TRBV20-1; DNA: TGCAGTGCTAGACCTGCTGACCGACAGGGAGGCTCACCCCTCCACTTT; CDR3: CSARPADRQGGSPLHF
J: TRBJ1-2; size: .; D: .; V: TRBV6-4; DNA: TGTGCCAGCAGTGACGGGCAGGGAGCTGTCTATGGCTACACCTTC; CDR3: CASSDGQGAVYGYTF
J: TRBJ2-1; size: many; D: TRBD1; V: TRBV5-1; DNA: TGCGCCAGCAGCTTGGCCTCGGGACAGGGGGCCTATGAGCAGTTCTTC; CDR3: CASSLASGQGAYEQFF
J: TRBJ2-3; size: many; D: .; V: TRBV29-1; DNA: TGCAGCGTCGACACCGTGGATACGCAGTATTTT; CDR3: CSVDTVDTQYF
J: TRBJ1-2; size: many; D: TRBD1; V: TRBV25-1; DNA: TGTGCCAGCAGTGCGTACAGGGGCGGCTACACCTTC; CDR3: CASSAYRGGYTF
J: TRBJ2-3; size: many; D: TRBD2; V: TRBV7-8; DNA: TGTGCCATCTCGAGTAGCGGGAGGGCTTCAGATACGCAGTATTTT; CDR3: CAISSSGRASDTQYF
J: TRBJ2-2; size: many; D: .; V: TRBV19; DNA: TGTGCCAGTAGTATTCAGGTGAACACCGGGGAGCTGTTTTTT; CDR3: CASSIQVNTGELFF
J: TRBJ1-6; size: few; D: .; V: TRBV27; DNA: TGTGCCAGCAGGTTCGGACAGAATTCACCCCTCCACTTT; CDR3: CASRFGQNSPLHF
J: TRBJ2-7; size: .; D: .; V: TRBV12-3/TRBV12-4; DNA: TGTGCCAGCAACGGGGCCCCTGAGTTCCTCGAGCAGTACTTC; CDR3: CASNGAPEFLEQYF
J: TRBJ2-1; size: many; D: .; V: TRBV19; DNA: TGTGCCAGTAGTACGCCGGGCCTGAGGAATGAGCAGTTCTTC; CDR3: CASSTPGLRNEQFF
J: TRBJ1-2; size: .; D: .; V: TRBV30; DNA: TGTGCCTGGAGTGAGATCTATGGCTACACCTTC; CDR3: CAWSEIYGYTF
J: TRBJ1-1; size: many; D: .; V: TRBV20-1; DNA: TGCAGTGCGGAGGGTGAGGGCCGCTGGACTGAAGCTTTCTTT; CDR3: CSAEGEGRWTEAFF
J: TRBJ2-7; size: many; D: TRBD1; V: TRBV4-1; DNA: TGCGCCAGCAGCCTCGAGGGTGACAGGGGGTCCTACGAGCAGTACTTC; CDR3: CASSLEGDRGSYEQYF
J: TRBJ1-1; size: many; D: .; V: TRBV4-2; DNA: TGTGCCAGCAGCCAAGAGGGGCAGGGTGACACTGAAGCTTTCTTT; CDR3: CASSQEGQGDTEAFF
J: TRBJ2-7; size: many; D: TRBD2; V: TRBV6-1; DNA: TGTGCCAGCACCGACCGGGGACTAGCTTCTTACGAGCAGTACTTC; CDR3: CASTDRGLASYEQYF
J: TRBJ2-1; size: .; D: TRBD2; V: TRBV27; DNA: TGTGCCAGCAGTTCCCCTAGCGGGAGGGAGTACAATGAGCAGTTCTTC; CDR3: CASSSPSGREYNEQFF
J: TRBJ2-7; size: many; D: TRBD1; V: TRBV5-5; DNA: TGTGCCAGCAGCTTGCGGACAGGGACCTACGAGCAGTACTTC; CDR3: CASSLRTGTYEQYF
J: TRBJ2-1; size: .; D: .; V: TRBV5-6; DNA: TGTGCCAGCAGCTTAGACGCGCTTTTGTGGAATGAGCAGTTCTTC; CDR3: CASSLDALLWNEQFF
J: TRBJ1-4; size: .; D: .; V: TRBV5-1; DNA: TGCGCCAGCAGCTTGGTAGCCAGGGCTAATGAAAAACTGTTTTTT; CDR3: CASSLVARANEKLFF
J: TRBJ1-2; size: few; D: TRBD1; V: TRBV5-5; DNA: TGTGCCAGCAGCACATTGACAGGGAATATCTATGGCTACACCTTC; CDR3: CASSTLTGNIYGYTF
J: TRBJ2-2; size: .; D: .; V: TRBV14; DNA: TGTGCCAGCAGCCTGGGGGGCATCTGGACCGGGGAGCTGTTTTTT; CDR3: CASSLGGIWTGELFF
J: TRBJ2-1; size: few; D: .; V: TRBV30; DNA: TGTGCCTGGAGTGAGTCCTACAATGAGCAGTTCTTC; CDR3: CAWSESYNEQFF
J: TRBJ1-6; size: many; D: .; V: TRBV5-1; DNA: TGCGCCAGCAGCCTCCGGGACGTAAATTCACCCCTCCACTTT; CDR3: CASSLRDVNSPLHF
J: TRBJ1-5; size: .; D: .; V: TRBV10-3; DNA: TGTGCCACTGGAGGAGATGAGGGGAACCAGCATTTT; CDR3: CATGGDEGNQHF
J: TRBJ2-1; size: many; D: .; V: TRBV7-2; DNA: TGTGCCAGCAGCGGGTCGCAGTTCTTC; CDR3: CASSGSQFF
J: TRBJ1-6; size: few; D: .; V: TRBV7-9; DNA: TGTGCCAGCAGCTTACGGGGAACCTATAATTCACCCCTCCACTTT; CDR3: CASSLRGTYNSPLHF
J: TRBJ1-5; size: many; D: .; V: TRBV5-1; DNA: TGCGCCAGCAGCCTGGAGGGGACGGATGATCAGCCCCAGCATTTT; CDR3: CASSLEGTDDQPQHF
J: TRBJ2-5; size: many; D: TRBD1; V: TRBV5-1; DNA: TGCGCCAGCAGACTACTCCGACAGGGCGAAGCTCAAGAGACCCAGTACTTC; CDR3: CASRLLRQGEAQETQYF
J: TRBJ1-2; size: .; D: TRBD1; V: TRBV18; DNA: TGTGCCAGCTCACCCAATCAAAAGACAGGGTACTATGGCTACACCTTC; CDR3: CASSPNQKTGYYGYTF
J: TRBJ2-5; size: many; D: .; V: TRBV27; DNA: TGTGCCAGCAGTCCTAATGTGGGCCAAGAGACCCAGTACTTC; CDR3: CASSPNVGQETQYF
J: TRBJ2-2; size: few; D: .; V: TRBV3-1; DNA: TGTGCCAGCAGCCAAATCGTCGGGTTCCTATCCGGGGAGCTGTTTTTT; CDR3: CASSQIVGFLSGELFF
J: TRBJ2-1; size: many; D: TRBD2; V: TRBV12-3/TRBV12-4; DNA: TGTGCCAGCAGTTTAGGTCTAGCGGGAGGGGGAAATGAGCAGTTCTTC; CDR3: CASSLGLAGGGNEQFF
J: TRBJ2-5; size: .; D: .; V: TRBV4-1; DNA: TGCGCCAGCAGCCAAGGGTTGAACCAAGAGACCCAGTACTTC; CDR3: CASSQGLNQETQYF
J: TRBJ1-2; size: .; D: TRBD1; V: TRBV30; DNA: TGTGCCTGGAGGGCGACAGGGACCTATGGCTACACCTTC; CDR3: CAWRATGTYGYTF
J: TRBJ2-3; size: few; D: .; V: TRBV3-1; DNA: TGTGCCAGCAGCCACGATGACAGCCGCACAGATACGCAGTATTTT; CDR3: CASSHDDSRTDTQYF
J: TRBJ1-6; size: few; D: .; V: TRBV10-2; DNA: TGCGCCAGCACCCTGACAGCTCATAATTCACCCCTCCACTTT; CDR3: CASTLTAHNSPLHF
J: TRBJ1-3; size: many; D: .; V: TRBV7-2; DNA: TGTGCCAGCAGTCCGGCCCCAGTAAACACCATATATTTT; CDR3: CASSPAPVNTIYF
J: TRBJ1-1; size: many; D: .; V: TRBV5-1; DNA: TGCGCCAGCAGGTGGGAAGGGACGGTAAACACTGAAGCTTTCTTT; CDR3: CASRWEGTVNTEAFF
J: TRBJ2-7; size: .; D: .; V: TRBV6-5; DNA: TGTGCCAGCAGTTTGATGGGAAGGGCCTACGAGCAGTACTTC; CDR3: CASSLMGRAYEQYF
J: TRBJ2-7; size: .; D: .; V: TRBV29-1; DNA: TGCAGCGTTGAAAGTCCCTCCTACGAGCAGTACTTC; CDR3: CSVESPSYEQYF
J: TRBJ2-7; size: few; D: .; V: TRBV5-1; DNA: TGCGCCAGCAGCGACGGACCCCAGGGATACGAGCAGTACTTC; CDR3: CASSDGPQGYEQYF